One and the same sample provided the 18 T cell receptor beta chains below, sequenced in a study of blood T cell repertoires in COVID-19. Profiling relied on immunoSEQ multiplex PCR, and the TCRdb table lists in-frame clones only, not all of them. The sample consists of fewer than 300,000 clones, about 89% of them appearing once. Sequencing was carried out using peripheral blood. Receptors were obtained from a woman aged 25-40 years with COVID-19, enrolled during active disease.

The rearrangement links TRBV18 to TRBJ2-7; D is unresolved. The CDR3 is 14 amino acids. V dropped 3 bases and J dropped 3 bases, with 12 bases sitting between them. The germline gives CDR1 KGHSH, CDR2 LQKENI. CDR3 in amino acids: CASSPGRLFYEQYF. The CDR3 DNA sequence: TGTGCCAGCTCACCCGGCAGGCTCTTCTACGAGCAGTACTTC.

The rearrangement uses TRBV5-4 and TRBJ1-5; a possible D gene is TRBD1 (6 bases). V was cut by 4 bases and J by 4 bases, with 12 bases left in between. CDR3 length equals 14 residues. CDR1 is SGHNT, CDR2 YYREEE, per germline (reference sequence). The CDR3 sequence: CASSQEGGNQPQHF. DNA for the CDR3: TGTGCCAGCAGCCAAGAAGGGGGAAATCAGCCCCAGCATTTT.

For the CDR3, the DNA is TGTGCCAGCAGCCCCGGACAGGGGGACTATGGCTACACCTTC. Translated: CASSPGQGDYGYTF. The rearrangement links TRBV7-9 to TRBJ1-2, with 10 bases matching TRBD1. Germline assignment: CDR1 SEHNR and CDR2 FQNEAQ (reference sequence). CDR3 length: 14 residues. After removal of 5 bases from V and 3 bases from J, the junction contained 3 bases not matched to a gene.

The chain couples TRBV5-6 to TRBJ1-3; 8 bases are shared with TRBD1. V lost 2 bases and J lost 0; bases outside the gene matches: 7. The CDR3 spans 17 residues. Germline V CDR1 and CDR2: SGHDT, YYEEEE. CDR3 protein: CASSFGTGSSSGNTIYF. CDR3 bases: TGTGCCAGCAGCTTCGGGACAGGTAGTAGCTCTGGAAACACCATATATTTT.

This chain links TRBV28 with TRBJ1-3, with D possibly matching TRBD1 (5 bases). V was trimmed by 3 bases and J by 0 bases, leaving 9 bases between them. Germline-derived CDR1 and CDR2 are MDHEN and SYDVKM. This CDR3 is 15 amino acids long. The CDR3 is CASSFGGNSGNTIYF. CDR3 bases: TGTGCCAGCAGTTTTGGGGGGAACTCTGGAAACACCATATATTTT.

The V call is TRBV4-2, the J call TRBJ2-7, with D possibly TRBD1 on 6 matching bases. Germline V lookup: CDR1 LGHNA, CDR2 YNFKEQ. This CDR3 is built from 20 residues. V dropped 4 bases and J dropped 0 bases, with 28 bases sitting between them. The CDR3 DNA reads TGTGCCAGCAGCCTCAATACAGGGACGACGGCTGATATCCACTCCTACGAGCAGTACTTC. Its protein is CASSLNTGTTADIHSYEQYF.

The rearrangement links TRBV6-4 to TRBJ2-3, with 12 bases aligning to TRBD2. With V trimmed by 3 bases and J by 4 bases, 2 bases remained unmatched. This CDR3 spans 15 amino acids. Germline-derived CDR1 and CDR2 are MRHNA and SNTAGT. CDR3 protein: CASSEASGRADTQYF. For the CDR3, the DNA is TGTGCCAGCAGTGAAGCTAGCGGGAGGGCAGATACGCAGTATTTT.

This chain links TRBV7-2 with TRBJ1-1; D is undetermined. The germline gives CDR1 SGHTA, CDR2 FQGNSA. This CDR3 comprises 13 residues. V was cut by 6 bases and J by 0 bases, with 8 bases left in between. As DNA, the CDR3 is TGTGCCAGCAGAGAGAGGATGAACACTGAAGCTTTCTTT. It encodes CASRERMNTEAFF.

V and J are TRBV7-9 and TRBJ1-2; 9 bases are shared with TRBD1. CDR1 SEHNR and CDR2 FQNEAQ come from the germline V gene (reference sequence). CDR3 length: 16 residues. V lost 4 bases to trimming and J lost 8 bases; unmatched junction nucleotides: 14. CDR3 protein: CASSSMWGTGLGGYTF. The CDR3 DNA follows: TGTGCCAGCAGCTCTATGTGGGGGACAGGGTTAGGAGGCTACACCTTC.

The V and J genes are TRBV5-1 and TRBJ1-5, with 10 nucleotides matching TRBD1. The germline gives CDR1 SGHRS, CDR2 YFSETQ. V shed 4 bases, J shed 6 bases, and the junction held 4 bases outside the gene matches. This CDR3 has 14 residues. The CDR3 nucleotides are TGCGCCAGCAGCATCGGGACAGGGGCTCAGCCCCAGCATTTT. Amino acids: CASSIGTGAQPQHF.

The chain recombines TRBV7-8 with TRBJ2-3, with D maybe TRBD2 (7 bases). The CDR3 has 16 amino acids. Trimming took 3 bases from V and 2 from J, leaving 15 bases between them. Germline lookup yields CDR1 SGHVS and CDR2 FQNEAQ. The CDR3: CASSFGGRRDTDTQYF. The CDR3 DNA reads TGTGCCAGCAGCTTCGGGGGGCGTAGGGACACAGATACGCAGTATTTT.

The chain's CDR3 is CASSQGPWGRAVNREQFF. CDR3 nucleotides: TGCGCCAGCAGCCAAGGGCCTTGGGGGAGGGCCGTGAATCGTGAGCAGTTCTTC. This chain links TRBV4-1 with TRBJ2-1; TRBD2 aligns across 7 bases. The V gene's germline CDR1 is MGHRA and CDR2 YSYEKL. V was pared by 1 base and J by 9 bases, with 18 bases of the junction left unmatched. This CDR3 spans 18 amino acids.

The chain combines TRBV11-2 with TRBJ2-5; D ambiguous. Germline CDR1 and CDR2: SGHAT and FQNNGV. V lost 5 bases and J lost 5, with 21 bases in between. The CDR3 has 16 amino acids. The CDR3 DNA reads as TGTGCCAGCAGCCGATCTGCACTTAGCCCTCGGGAGACCCAGTACTTC. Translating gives CASSRSALSPRETQYF. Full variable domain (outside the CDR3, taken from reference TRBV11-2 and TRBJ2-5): EAGVAQSPRYKIIEKRQSVAFWCNPISGHATLYWYQQILGQGPKLLIQFQNNGVVDDSQLPKDRFSAERLKGVDSTLKIQPAKLEDSAVYLCASSRSALSPRETQYFGPGTRLLVL.

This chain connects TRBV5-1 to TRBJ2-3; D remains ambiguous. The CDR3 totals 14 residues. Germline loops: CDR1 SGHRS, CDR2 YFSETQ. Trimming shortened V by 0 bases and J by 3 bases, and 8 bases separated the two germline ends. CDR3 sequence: CASSLGQFTDTQYF. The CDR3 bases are TGCGCCAGCAGCTTGGGGCAGTTTACAGATACGCAGTATTTT. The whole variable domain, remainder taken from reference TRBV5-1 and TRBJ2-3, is KAGVTQTPRYLIKTRGQQVTLSCSPISGHRSVSWYQQTPGQGLQFLFEYFSETQRNKGNFPGRFSGRQFSNSRSEMNVSTLELGDSALYLCASSLGQFTDTQYFGPGTRLTVL.

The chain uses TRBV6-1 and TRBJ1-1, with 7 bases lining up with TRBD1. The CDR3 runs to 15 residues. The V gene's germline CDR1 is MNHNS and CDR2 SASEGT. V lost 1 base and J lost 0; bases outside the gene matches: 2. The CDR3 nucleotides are TGTGCCAGCAGTGAAGGACAGGGTCTGAACACTGAAGCTTTCTTT. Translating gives CASSEGQGLNTEAFF.

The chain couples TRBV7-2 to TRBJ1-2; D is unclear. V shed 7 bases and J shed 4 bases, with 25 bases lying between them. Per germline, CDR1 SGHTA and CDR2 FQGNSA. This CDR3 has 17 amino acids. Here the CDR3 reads CASTIPQVAQMLYGYTF. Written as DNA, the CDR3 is TGTGCCAGCACCATCCCTCAGGTTGCTCAGATGCTCTATGGCTACACCTTC.

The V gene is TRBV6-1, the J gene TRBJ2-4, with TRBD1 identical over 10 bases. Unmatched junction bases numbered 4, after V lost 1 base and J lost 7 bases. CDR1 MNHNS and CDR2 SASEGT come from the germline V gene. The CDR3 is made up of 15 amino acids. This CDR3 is CASSEGRTGGNIQYF. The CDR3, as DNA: TGTGCCAGCAGTGAAGGAAGGACAGGGGGTAACATTCAGTACTTC.

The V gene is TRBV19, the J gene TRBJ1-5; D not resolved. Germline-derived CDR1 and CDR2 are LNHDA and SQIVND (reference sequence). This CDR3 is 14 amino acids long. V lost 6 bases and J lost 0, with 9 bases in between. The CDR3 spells CASSPVASNQPQHF. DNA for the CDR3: TGTGCCAGTAGCCCCGTAGCTAGCAATCAGCCCCAGCATTTT.